This entry lists 18 T cell receptor beta chains sequenced from one sample in a study of tumor and adjacent non-tumor tissue in lung cancer. No cell sorting was done before RNA was extracted from the tissue. Distant lung tissue was collected more than 3 cm away from the tumor edge. TCRbeta libraries were built with three rounds of nested PCR, modified from ARM-PCR. TCRdb called the multiplex PCR reads again in MiXCR, with one record for every CDR3 protein. Of more than 55,000 distinct CDR3 sequences in the sample, roughly three quarters are singletons; the top ten hold under 45%. Sequenced: distant non-tumor lung tissue. All receptors derive from a man aged 60 to 75 with non-small cell lung cancer.

Regarding this clonotype: A read error may produce the germline difference seen at one junction end. The rearrangement uses TRBV19 and TRBJ1-2, with 8 positions matching TRBD1. Germline-derived CDR1 and CDR2 are LNHDA and SQIVND (reference sequence). CDR3 length: 14 residues. CDR3 coding DNA: TGTGCCAGTAGAAGGACAGGGCCTAACTATGACTACACCTTC. Protein sequence: CASRRTGPNYDYTF.

Concerning this clonotype itself: Germline and junction disagree at one end, which may indicate a read error. This rearrangement joins TRBV28 to TRBJ2-1; 7 bases line up with TRBD2. CDR1 is MDHEN and CDR2 is SYDVKM in the germline V gene. The CDR3 runs 14 residues. Here the CDR3 reads CASSLLSGLNEQFF. In nucleotides, the CDR3 is TGTGCCAGCAGTCTTCTTAGCGGGCTCAATGAGCAGTTTTTC.

The chain couples TRBV29-1 to TRBJ1-4; D is unclear. CDR3 length equals 12 residues. Germline CDR1 reads SQVTM; CDR2 reads ANQGSEA. DNA of the CDR3: TGCAGGTCAACGGACCTTAATGAAAAACTGTTTTTT. It codes for CRSTDLNEKLFF.

The CDR3 bases are TGTGCCAACACCCTTAACCGAGGAGGCAGGGAGCTGTTTTTT. This sequence encodes CANTLNRGGRELFF. V usage is TRBV12-3 or TRBV12-4 and J usage is TRBJ2-2; TRBD2 might be the D (5 bases). The V end was cut by 10 bases, the J end by 9 bases, with 21 bases between. The CDR3 length is 14 residues.

In this sample, this clonotype turned up many times. The chain couples TRBV14 to TRBJ2-5; D call uncertain. This CDR3 is built from 14 residues. With 1 base removed from V and 5 bases from J, the gap between germline ends came to 11 bases. Germline CDR1 and CDR2: SGHDN and FVKESK. The CDR3 protein is CASSQGAKSETQYF. The CDR3 bases are TGTGCCAGCAGCCAAGGCGCCAAATCGGAGACCCAGTACTTC.

This clonotype appeared a few times. The junction departs from germline at one end; a sequencing error may be responsible. The chain is built from TRBV7-9 and TRBJ2-7, with D perhaps matching TRBD1 or TRBD2 (5 bases each). CDR1 SEHNR and CDR2 FQNEAQ come from the germline V gene (reference sequence). The CDR3 has 13 residues. The CDR3 coding sequence is TGTGCCAGCAGCTATAAGGGAAGGGACGAACAGTACTTC. It codes for CASSYKGRDEQYF.

This rearrangement joins TRBV30 to TRBJ2-5, with TRBD2 identical over 13 bases. CDR1 is GTSNPN and CDR2 is SVGIG in the germline V gene (reference sequence). The CDR3 length is 15 residues. V shed 5 bases, J shed 4 bases, and the junction held 7 bases outside the gene matches. In DNA, the CDR3 is TGTGCCTGGGGCCGACTAGCGGGAGGAGGAGAGACCCAGTACTTC. Translated, it gives CAWGRLAGGGETQYF.

The CDR3 DNA is TGTGCCAGCAGCTTTGGTCTTAGCGGGAGGGGGGTTGAGCAGTTCTTC. Translating gives CASSFGLSGRGVEQFF. This chain links TRBV11-2 with TRBJ2-1, with 11 bases matching TRBD2. Trimming cost V 3 bases and J 9 bases; bases outside gene matches: 10. Germline CDR1 SGHAT, CDR2 FQNNGV. CDR3 size: 16 residues.

Note on this clonotype: At one end the junction does not follow the germline gene, possibly because of a read error. The rearrangement joins TRBV28 to TRBJ2-7, with 8 bases lining up with TRBD1. The CDR3 length is 14 residues. Germline CDR1 reads MDHEN; CDR2 reads SYDVKM. DNA for the CDR3: TGCGCCAGCAGTTTGCGGGACAGGTATGGCGAGCAGTACTTC. Translated: CASSLRDRYGEQYF.

In its sample, this clonotype was seen a few times. This rearrangement joins TRBV11-2 to TRBJ2-7, with 7 bases that match TRBD2. Losses at the gene ends were 5 bases for V and 3 bases for J; bases not matched to a gene: 4. Germline V lookup: CDR1 SGHAT, CDR2 FQNNGV. This CDR3 is 13 amino acids long. The CDR3 spells CASSQGGRYEQYF. In nucleotides, the CDR3 is TGTGCCAGCAGCCAGGGAGGGCGCTACGAGCAGTACTTC. The full variable domain, its missing parts supplied by reference TRBV11-2 and TRBJ2-7, is EAGVAQSPRYKIIEKRQSVAFWCNPISGHATLYWYQQILGQGPKLLIQFQNNGVVDDSQLPKDRFSAERLKGVDSTLKIQPAKLEDSAVYLCASSQGGRYEQYFGPGTRLTVT.

This clonotype was found a few times. The conserved phenylalanine or tryptophan normally closing the CDR3 is absent here, so this likely arose from a read error. V usage is TRBV6-1 and J usage is TRBJ2-2, with TRBD2 as a possible D gene (5 bases). CDR3 length: 14 residues. Germline assignment: CDR1 MNHNS and CDR2 SASEGT. Here the CDR3 reads CASSEVTRAGELFS. The CDR3 nucleotides are TGTGCAAGCAGTGAAGTAACTAGAGCCGGGGAGCTGTTTTCT.

A remark on this clonotype: This CDR3 fails to terminate in the conserved phenylalanine or tryptophan, so it likely reflects a read error. This chain uses TRBV10-3 with TRBJ2-7; TRBD2 matches at 11 bases. Germline V lookup: CDR1 ENHRY, CDR2 SYGVKD. CDR3 length: 15 residues. DNA of the CDR3: TGTGCTATCAGCGAAACTAGCGGGAGAAGGTACGAGCAGTACTTA. Amino acids: CAISETSGRRYEQYL.

As to this clonotype: One end of the junction varies from germline; a read error may be responsible. V usage is TRBV30 and J usage is TRBJ2-1; D is possibly TRBD2 (7 bases). The V gene's germline CDR1 is GTSNPN and CDR2 SVGIG (reference sequence). This CDR3 is built from 17 residues. The CDR3 DNA is TGTGCCGGATCCAGCGAGTCCGGGGGGCGGGTTGTTAATGAGCATTTCTTC. Residues: CAGSSESGGRVVNEHFF.

Concerning this clonotype itself: At one end, the junction sequence differs from germline, possibly due to a read error. The chain couples TRBV14 to TRBJ2-1; TRBD2 matches at 10 bases. The V gene's germline CDR1 is SGHDN and CDR2 FVKESK. The CDR3 is 23 amino acids. The CDR3 region has the DNA TGTGCCGGCAGCCTACGTAATAAAAGATTAGCGGGAGGAACTAAAAATTCCTACAATGAGCAGTTCTTC. Its translation is CAGSLRNKRLAGGTKNSYNEQFF.

In this sample, this clonotype turned up a few times. One junction end does not reproduce the germline sequence, and a read error may be involved. The chain recombines TRBV6-5 with TRBJ2-2; TRBD2 matches 7 bases. This CDR3 has 17 amino acids. The V gene's germline CDR1 is MNHEY and CDR2 SVGAGI. The CDR3 DNA sequence: TGTGCCAGCAGTCCATTGGCGGGAGCGACGAAGACCGGGGAGCTGTTTTTT. It specifies CASSPLAGATKTGELFF.

The genes are TRBV10-1 and TRBJ2-3; perhaps TRBD2 as D (6 bases). This CDR3 has 14 residues. The ends were cut back, 2 bases at V and 2 bases at J, with 8 bases in the middle. Germline lookup yields CDR1 WNHNN and CDR2 SYGVQD (reference sequence). The CDR3 reads CASSEAGNTDTQYF. CDR3 nucleotides: TGCGCCAGCAGTGAGGCGGGGAACACAGATACGCAGTATTTT.

Ten or more counts support this clonotype. The chain recombines TRBV28 with TRBJ1-1; D is unresolved. The CDR3 has 13 residues. Trimming took 1 base from V and 6 from J, leaving 9 bases between them. Germline CDR1 MDHEN, CDR2 SYDVKM. As DNA, the CDR3 is TGTGCCAGCAGTTTATTAGGCTCGGCTGAAGCTTTCTTT. This sequence encodes CASSLLGSAEAFF.

Ten or more counts support this clonotype. This sequence joins TRBV12-3 or TRBV12-4 and TRBJ2-1; 9 bases line up with TRBD2. The CDR3 totals 15 residues. V shed 6 bases and J 2 bases; nucleotides not matched to a gene: 5. The CDR3 loop is CASSQTSGPYNEQFF. Here the CDR3 DNA reads TGTGCCAGCAGCCAGACTAGCGGACCCTACAATGAGCAGTTCTTC.